The 20 T cell receptor beta chains given below trace back to one sample, sequenced in a study of T-cell memory formation after mild COVID-19. One entry per CDR3 protein results from TCRdb running MiXCR on the 5' RACE reads. The table records more than 150,000 distinct CDR3 sequences, 20% to 25% of them present only once. Sequencing was carried out using PBMCs or a T cell subset sorted from them (not recorded which). The receptors were gathered from an adult woman who had mild COVID-19 (a few samples of this study predate the infection). Cell type and time point are not known.

This chain joins TRBV9 and TRBJ2-7; D perhaps matches TRBD2 (6 bases). With 0 bases removed from V and 5 bases from J, the gap between germline ends came to 12 bases. This CDR3 is built from 14 residues. CDR1 and CDR2 from the germline V gene are SGDLS and YYNGEE. In DNA, the CDR3 is TGTGCCAGCAGCGTAGGGGGGGTCGGGAACGAGCAGTACTTC. It yields the protein CASSVGGVGNEQYF.

In its sample, this clonotype was seen a few times. The chain links TRBV27 to TRBJ1-6; perhaps TRBD1 as D (6 bases). Germline V CDR1 and CDR2: MNHEY, SMNVEV (reference sequence). There are 17 residues in the CDR3. V was trimmed by 5 bases and J by 0 bases, leaving 14 bases between them. Written as DNA, the CDR3 is TGTGCCAGCAGTCGCGGACAGTGGAGCTCCTATAATTCACCCCTCCACTTT. Translation: CASSRGQWSSYNSPLHF.

In its sample, this clonotype was seen once. The chain employs TRBV2 and TRBJ2-1, with 8 bases fitting TRBD2. The CDR3 consists of 16 residues. V gave up 3 bases and J gave up 2 bases; unmatched junction bases: 6. Per germline, CDR1 SNHLY and CDR2 FYNNEI. CDR3 region: CASSDSGIPPYNEQFF. In DNA, the CDR3 is TGTGCCAGCAGTGATAGCGGGATCCCCCCCTACAATGAGCAGTTCTTC. Complete variable domain (other parts from reference TRBV2 and TRBJ2-1): EPEVTQTPSHQVTQMGQEVILRCVPISNHLYFYWYRQILGQKVEFLVSFYNNEISEKSEIFDDQFSVERPDGSNFTLKIRSTKLEDSAMYFCASSDSGIPPYNEQFFGPGTRLTVL.

The rearrangement links TRBV7-8 to TRBJ1-1, with D possibly being TRBD1 (5 bases). The V end lost 8 bases, the J end lost 5 bases, and 9 bases lay between the germline ends. The germline V gene encodes CDR1 SGHVS and CDR2 FQNEAQ. CDR3 length equals 11 residues. CDR3 loop: CASRGGTEAFF. The CDR3 DNA reads as TGTGCCAGCCGGGGGGGGACTGAAGCTTTCTTT.

The chain carries TRBV12-3 or TRBV12-4 and TRBJ2-7; 10 nucleotides align to TRBD2. The CDR3 extends over 17 amino acids. V shed 7 bases, J shed 3 bases, and the junction held 15 bases outside the gene matches. The CDR3 reads CASTTVPRASGGYEQYF. CDR3 in DNA: TGTGCCAGCACCACCGTCCCACGGGCTAGCGGGGGCTACGAGCAGTACTTC.

The chain uses TRBV9 and TRBJ2-1, with 9 bases lining up with TRBD2. CDR3 length equals 15 residues. CDR1 and CDR2 from the germline V gene are SGDLS and YYNGEE. The J segment lost 6 bases and the V segment lost 0 bases, leaving 4 bases of the junction unmatched. CDR3 amino acids: CASSVGGRAVNEQFF. DNA of the CDR3: TGTGCCAGCAGCGTAGGCGGGAGGGCCGTCAATGAGCAGTTCTTC.

Only a few counts were recorded for this clonotype. V and J are TRBV6-2 or TRBV6-3 and TRBJ2-1; maybe TRBD2 (6 bases). This CDR3 is built from 15 residues. Trimming removed 5 bases from V and 2 bases from J, with 13 bases in between. In germline, CDR1 is MNHEY, CDR2 SVGEGT. The CDR3 region is CASSQGLYTYNEQFF. DNA for the CDR3: TGTGCCAGCAGTCAGGGACTCTACACCTACAATGAGCAGTTCTTC.

A few counts support this clonotype. This chain links TRBV20-1 with TRBJ2-7; no definite D call. Per germline, CDR1 DFQATT and CDR2 SNEGSKA (reference sequence). The CDR3 covers 11 residues. V shed 3 bases and J shed 4 bases, with 7 bases lying between them. The CDR3 loop reads CSASVGYEQYF. CDR3 DNA: TGCAGTGCTAGTGTAGGATACGAGCAGTACTTC.

This clonotype was seen only a few times. The rearrangement links TRBV7-2 to TRBJ2-5; TRBD2 matches at 11 bases. Germline V lookup: CDR1 SGHTA, CDR2 FQGNSA. With 2 bases clipped from V and 5 bases from J, the junction kept 7 bases outside the gene matches. CDR3 length equals 16 residues. The CDR3 loop is CASSLLAGGPVETQYF. The DNA for the CDR3 is TGTGCCAGCAGCTTATTAGCGGGAGGGCCGGTTGAGACCCAGTACTTC. Together with reference TRBV7-2 and TRBJ2-5, the CDR3 gives the full variable domain: GAGVSQSPSNKVTEKGKDVELRCDPISGHTALYWYRQSLGQGLEFLIYFQGNSAPDKSGLPSDRFSAERTGGSVSTLTIQRTQQEDSAVYLCASSLLAGGPVETQYFGPGTRLLVL.

This clonotype was recorded a few times. The CDR3 bases are TGTGCCAGCAGTTACCCCCAGCGGGGGTACACAGATACGCAGTATTTT. Residues: CASSYPQRGYTDTQYF. V gene TRBV6-2 or TRBV6-3 combines with J gene TRBJ2-3; the match to TRBD2 covers 8 bases. The CDR3 runs 16 residues. The V gene's germline CDR1 is MNHEY and CDR2 SVGEGT. V trimming: 2 bases; J trimming: 2 bases; junction bases outside the gene matches: 6.

The table lists this clonotype with many counts. V usage is TRBV5-5 and J usage is TRBJ2-1; a possible D gene is TRBD2 (5 bases). The CDR3 has 17 amino acids. Germline V gene sequence: CDR1 SGHKS, CDR2 YYEKEE (reference sequence). The V end lost 4 bases, the J end lost 8 bases, and 25 bases lay between the germline ends. The CDR3 loop is CASSGRHGNSPMDEQFF. DNA of the CDR3: TGTGCCAGCAGCGGAAGACACGGGAACTCCCCAATGGATGAGCAGTTCTTC.

The chain links TRBV4-1 to TRBJ2-7, with D perhaps matching TRBD2 (5 bases). V was cut by 1 base and J by 2 bases, with 15 bases left in between. CDR3 size: 16 residues. CDR1 and CDR2 from the germline V gene are MGHRA and YSYEKL. CDR3 sequence (DNA): TGCGCCAGCAGCCAAGCCTCCTACGAGGGAGCCTACGAGCAGTACTTC. Amino acids: CASSQASYEGAYEQYF.

The table lists this clonotype with a few counts. The chain carries TRBV19 and TRBJ2-7, with D perhaps TRBD2 (5 bases). Germline lookup yields CDR1 LNHDA and CDR2 SQIVND (reference sequence). Deletions cut 5 bases from V and 6 bases from J, with 14 bases between. The CDR3 has 13 residues. The CDR3 bases are TGTGCCAGTAGTGTGGGAAGAGGGTTCGAGCAGTACTTC. It codes for CASSVGRGFEQYF.

This clonotype has a handful of counts. This rearrangement joins TRBV21-1 to TRBJ2-3; no check of the table's D call, TRBD2, against the DNA was made. TRBV21-1 is given as a pseudogene. CDR3 length: 17 residues. CDR3 amino acids: CASSPRTSGRGTDTQYF. For the CDR3, the DNA is TGTGCCAGCAGCCCACGGACTAGCGGGAGAGGCACAGATACGCAGTATTTT.

The CDR3: CASSSGDRSPNTEAFF. The CDR3 DNA follows: TGCGCCAGCAGCTCGGGGGACAGGAGCCCGAACACTGAAGCTTTCTTT. J is TRBJ1-1 and V is TRBV5-1; TRBD1 aligns across 8 bases. Per the germline V gene, CDR1 is SGHRS and CDR2 is YFSETQ. The CDR3 runs to 16 residues. Trimming at V came to 3 bases and at J to 1 base, leaving 8 bases not matched to a gene.

The CDR3: CASRRENYNEQFF. The DNA for the CDR3 is TGTGCCAGCAGACGGGAGAATTACAATGAGCAGTTCTTC. The V call is TRBV7-9, the J call TRBJ2-1; TRBD2 is a possible D gene (6 bases). The CDR3 has 13 amino acids. Germline V CDR1 and CDR2: SEHNR, FQNEAQ (reference sequence). Trimming took off 6 bases at V and 4 bases at J, with 10 bases between the two ends.

Concerning this clonotype itself: Relative to the germline gene, one junction end is altered; a read error may explain this. The chain combines TRBV6-1 with TRBJ2-7, with a possible D match to TRBD1 (5 bases). The CDR3 is 12 residues long. Germline CDR1 reads MNHNS; CDR2 reads SASEGT. The chain's CDR3 is CASSQGRQSFNF. The CDR3 coding sequence is TGTGCCAGCAGTCAAGGCAGACAGTCGTTTAACTTC.

There are a few counts of this clonotype. The chain combines TRBV5-5 with TRBJ2-3, with a weak D call TRBD1 (5 bases). V lost 0 bases to trimming and J lost 2 bases, with 16 bases between them. Germline-derived CDR1 and CDR2 are SGHKS and YYEKEE (reference sequence). The CDR3 is made up of 17 amino acids. In DNA, the CDR3 is TGTGCCAGCAGCTTGGAGGGGATGCCCTTATACACAGATACGCAGTATTTT. The encoded protein is CASSLEGMPLYTDTQYF.

This clonotype was observed a handful of times. Here the CDR3 DNA reads TGCGCCAGCAGCAGGTGGTTTGCAGGGGCCTTGGATACAAACACTGAAGCTTTCTTT. Protein sequence: CASSRWFAGALDTNTEAFF. The chain links TRBV5-1 to TRBJ1-1, with D possibly TRBD1 on 6 matching bases. The ends were cut back, 4 bases at V and 2 bases at J, with 27 bases in the middle. Germline V lookup: CDR1 SGHRS, CDR2 YFSETQ. The CDR3 is 19 residues long.

The rearrangement uses TRBV11-2 and TRBJ1-1; D is unresolved. Looked up from germline, CDR1 is SGHAT and CDR2 is FQNNGV. CDR3 length equals 13 residues. Between the trimmed V and J ends, which lost 4 bases and 5 bases, there was a span of 11 bases. The DNA of the CDR3 is TGTGCCAGCAGCTCAGAAAGGTGGACTGAAGCTTTCTTT. Translating gives CASSSERWTEAFF.